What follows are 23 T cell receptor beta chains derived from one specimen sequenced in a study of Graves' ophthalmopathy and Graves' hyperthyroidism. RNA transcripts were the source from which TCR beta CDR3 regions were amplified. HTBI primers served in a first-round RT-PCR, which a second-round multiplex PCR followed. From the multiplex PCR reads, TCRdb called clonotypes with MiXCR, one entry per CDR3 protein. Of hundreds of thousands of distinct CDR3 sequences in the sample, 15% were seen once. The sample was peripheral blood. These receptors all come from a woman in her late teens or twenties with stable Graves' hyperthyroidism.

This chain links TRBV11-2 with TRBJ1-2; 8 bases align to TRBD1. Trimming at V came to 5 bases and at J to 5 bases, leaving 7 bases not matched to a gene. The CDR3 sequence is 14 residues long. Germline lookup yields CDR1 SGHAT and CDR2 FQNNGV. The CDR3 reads CASSTDREVYGYTF. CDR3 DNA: TGTGCCAGCAGCACGGACAGGGAAGTATATGGCTACACCTTC.

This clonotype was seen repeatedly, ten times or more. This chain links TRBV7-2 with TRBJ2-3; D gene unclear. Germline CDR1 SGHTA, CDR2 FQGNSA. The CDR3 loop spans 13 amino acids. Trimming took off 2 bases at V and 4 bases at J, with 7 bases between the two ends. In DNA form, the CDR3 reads TGTGCCAGCAGCTTAATGATCGCAGATACGCAGTATTTT. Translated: CASSLMIADTQYF.

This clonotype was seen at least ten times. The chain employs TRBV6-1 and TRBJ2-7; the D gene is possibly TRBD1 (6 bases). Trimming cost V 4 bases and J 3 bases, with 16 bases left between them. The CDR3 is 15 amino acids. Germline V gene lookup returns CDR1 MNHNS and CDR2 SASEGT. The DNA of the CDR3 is TGTGCCAGCAGTGGACAGGCAAGGAACCTCTACGAGCAGTACTTC. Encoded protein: CASSGQARNLYEQYF.

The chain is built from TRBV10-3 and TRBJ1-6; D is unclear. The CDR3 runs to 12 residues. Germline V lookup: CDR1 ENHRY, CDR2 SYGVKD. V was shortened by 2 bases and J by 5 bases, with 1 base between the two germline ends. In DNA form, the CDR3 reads TGTGCCATCAGTGAGAATAATTCACCCCTCCACTTT. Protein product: CAISENNSPLHF.

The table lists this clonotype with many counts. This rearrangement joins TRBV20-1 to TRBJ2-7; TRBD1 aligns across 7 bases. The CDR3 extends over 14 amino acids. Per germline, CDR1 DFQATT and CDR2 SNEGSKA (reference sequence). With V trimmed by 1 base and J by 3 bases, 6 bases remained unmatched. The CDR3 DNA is TGCAGTGCTAGAGCACCGACAGGGTACTACGAGCAGTACTTC. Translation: CSARAPTGYYEQYF.

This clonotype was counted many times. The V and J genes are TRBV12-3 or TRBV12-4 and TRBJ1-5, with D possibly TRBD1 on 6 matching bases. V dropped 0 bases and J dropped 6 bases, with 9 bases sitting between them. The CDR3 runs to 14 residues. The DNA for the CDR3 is TGTGCCAGCAGTTTAGCGCAGGGGACTCAGCCCCAGCATTTT. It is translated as CASSLAQGTQPQHF.

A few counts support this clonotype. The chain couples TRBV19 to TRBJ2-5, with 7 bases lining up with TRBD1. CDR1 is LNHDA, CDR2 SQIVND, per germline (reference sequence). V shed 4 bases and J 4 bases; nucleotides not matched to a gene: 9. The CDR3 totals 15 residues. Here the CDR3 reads CASSTRDRLRETQYF. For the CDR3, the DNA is TGTGCCAGTAGTACCAGGGACAGACTGCGAGAGACCCAGTACTTC.

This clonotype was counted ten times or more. CDR3 loop: CASSEWRPNYGYTF. CDR3 bases: TGTGCCAGCAGTGAATGGCGTCCTAACTATGGCTACACCTTC. The chain carries TRBV6-1 and TRBJ1-2; no clear D. The V gene's germline CDR1 is MNHNS and CDR2 SASEGT. The CDR3 sequence is 14 residues long. V lost 2 bases and J lost 0, with 7 bases in between.

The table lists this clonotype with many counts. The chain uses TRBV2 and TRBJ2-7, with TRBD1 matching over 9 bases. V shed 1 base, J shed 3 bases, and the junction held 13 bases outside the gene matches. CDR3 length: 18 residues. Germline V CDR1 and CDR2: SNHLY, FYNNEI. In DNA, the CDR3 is TGTGCCAGCAGTGAAGAGCTACGGTATCGGGACAGGGACTACGAGCAGTACTTC. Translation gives CASSEELRYRDRDYEQYF.

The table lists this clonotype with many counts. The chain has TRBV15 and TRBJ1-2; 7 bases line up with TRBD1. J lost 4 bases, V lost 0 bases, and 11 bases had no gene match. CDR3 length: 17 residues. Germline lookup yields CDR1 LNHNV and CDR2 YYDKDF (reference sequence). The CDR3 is CATSRDPMTGLGYGYTF. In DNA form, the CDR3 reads TGTGCCACCAGCAGAGATCCGATGACAGGGTTAGGCTATGGCTACACCTTC.

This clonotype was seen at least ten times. CDR3 coding DNA: TGTGCCAGCGGCCTAGGGGCCGCCTATGGCTACACCTTC. Translation: CASGLGAAYGYTF. The rearrangement links TRBV12-3 or TRBV12-4 to TRBJ1-2; a weak D match, TRBD1 (5 bases). V lost 8 bases and J lost 4, with 14 bases in between. The CDR3 runs to 13 residues.

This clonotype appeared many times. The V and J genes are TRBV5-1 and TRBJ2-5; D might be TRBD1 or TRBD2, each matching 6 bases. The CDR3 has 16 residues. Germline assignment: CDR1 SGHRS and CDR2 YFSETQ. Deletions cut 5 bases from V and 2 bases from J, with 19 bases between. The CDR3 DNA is TGCGCCAGCAGTTCATTTTCGCGGGACAAGCAAGAGACCCAGTACTTC. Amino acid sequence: CASSSFSRDKQETQYF.

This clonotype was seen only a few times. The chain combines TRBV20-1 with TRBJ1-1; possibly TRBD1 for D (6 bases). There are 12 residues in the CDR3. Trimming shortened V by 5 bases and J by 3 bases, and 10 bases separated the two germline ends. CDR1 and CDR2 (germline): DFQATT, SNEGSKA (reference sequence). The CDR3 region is CSASDRYTEAFF. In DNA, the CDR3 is TGCAGTGCTTCCGACAGGTACACTGAAGCTTTCTTT.

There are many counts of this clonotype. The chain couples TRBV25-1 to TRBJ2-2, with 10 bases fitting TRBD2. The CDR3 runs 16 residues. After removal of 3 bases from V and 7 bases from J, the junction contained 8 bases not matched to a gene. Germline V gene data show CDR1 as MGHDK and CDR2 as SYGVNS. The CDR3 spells CASSDWTSGGNGELFF. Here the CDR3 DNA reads TGTGCCAGCAGTGATTGGACTAGCGGTGGGAACGGGGAGCTGTTTTTT.

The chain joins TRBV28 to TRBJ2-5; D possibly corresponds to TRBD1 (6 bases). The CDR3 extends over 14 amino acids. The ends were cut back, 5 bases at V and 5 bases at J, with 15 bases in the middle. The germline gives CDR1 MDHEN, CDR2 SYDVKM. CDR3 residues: CASSKRGSRETQYF. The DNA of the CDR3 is TGTGCCAGCAGTAAAAGGGGGAGCCGGGAGACCCAGTACTTC.

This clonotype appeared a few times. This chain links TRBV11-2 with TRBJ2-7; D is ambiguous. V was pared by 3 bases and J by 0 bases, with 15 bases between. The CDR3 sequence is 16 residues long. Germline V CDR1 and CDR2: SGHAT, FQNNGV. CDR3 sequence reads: CASSLGRISSSYEQYF. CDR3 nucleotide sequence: TGTGCCAGCAGCTTGGGTAGAATCTCCAGCTCCTACGAGCAGTACTTC.

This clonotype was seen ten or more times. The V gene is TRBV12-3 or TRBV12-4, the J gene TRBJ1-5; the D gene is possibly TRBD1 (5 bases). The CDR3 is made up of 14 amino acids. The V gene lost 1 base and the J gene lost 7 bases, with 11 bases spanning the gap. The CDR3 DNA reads TGTGCCAGCAGTTTAGGGGGACCCCGCCAGCCCCAGCATTTT. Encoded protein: CASSLGGPRQPQHF.

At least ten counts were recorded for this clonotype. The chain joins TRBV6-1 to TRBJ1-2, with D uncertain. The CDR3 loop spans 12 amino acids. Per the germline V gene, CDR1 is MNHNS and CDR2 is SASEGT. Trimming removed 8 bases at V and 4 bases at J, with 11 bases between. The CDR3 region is CASLRPLYGYTF. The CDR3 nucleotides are TGTGCCAGCCTCCGGCCCCTCTATGGCTACACCTTC.

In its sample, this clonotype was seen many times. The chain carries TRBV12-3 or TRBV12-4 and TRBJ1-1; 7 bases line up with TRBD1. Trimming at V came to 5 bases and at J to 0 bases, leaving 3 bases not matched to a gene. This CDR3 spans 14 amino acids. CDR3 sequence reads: CASSRQGMNTEAFF. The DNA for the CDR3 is TGTGCCAGCAGTCGACAGGGAATGAACACTGAAGCTTTCTTT.

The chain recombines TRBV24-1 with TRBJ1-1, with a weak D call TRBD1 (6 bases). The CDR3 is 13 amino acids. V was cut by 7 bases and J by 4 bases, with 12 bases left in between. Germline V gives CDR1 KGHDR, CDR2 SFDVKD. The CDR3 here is CATRQGMGTEAFF. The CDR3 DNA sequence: TGTGCCACCAGACAGGGCATGGGCACTGAAGCTTTCTTT.

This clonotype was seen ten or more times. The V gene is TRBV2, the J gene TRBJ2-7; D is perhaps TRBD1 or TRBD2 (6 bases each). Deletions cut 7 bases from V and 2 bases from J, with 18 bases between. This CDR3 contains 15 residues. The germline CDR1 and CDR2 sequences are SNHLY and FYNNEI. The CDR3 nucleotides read TGTGCCAGCACCCTAACGGGGGCCGTTGCCTACGAGCAGTACTTC. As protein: CASTLTGAVAYEQYF.

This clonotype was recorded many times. The CDR3 DNA reads TGTGCCACCCAAGGGGTGGAGACCGGGGAGCTGTTTTTT. This translates into CATQGVETGELFF. V is TRBV12-3 or TRBV12-4 and J is TRBJ2-2, with D possibly TRBD1 on 5 matching bases. The CDR3 extends over 13 amino acids. V was clipped by 10 bases and J by 5 bases, with 14 bases between them.

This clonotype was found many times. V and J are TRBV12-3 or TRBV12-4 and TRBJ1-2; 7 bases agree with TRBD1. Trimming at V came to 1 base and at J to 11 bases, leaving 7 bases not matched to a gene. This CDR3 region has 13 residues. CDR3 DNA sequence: TGTGCCAGCAGTTTAGGCCCCCAGGGGGGGTACACCTTC. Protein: CASSLGPQGGYTF.